This T cell receptor (beta chain) was sequenced for a study of blood T cell repertoires in COVID-19. Overall study context: Material from acute and convalescent COVID-19 was sourced from the United States, Italy and Spain.

TCRdb's copy holds only in-frame clones and misses some; the assay was immunoSEQ multiplex PCR. The table has hundreds of thousands of clones, roughly nine tenths seen once. CDR1 MGHRA and CDR2 YSYEKL come from the germline V gene. CDR3 size: 16 residues. Trimming took off 0 bases at V and 0 bases at J, with 12 bases between the two ends. The chain uses TRBV4-1 and TRBJ2-7, with D possibly matching TRBD1 (5 bases). Sample: PBMCs or T cells enriched from blood (not recorded which). The origin of this receptor is a woman aged 18-29 years with acute COVID-19. The CDR3 here is CASSQESQGISYEQYF. The CDR3, as DNA: TGCGCCAGCAGCCAAGAAAGTCAGGGAATCTCCTACGAGCAGTACTTC.